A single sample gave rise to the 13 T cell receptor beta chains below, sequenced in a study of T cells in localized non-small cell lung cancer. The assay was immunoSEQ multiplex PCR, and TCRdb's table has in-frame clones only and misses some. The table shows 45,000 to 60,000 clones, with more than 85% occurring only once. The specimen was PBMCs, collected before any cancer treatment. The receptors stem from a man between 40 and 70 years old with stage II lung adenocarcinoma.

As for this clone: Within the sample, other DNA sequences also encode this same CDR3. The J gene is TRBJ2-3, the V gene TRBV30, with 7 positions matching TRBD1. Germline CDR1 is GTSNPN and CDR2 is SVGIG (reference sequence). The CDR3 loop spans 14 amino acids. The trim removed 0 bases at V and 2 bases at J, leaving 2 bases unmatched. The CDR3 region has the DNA TGTGCCTGGAGTGTAGGGGGCCCCACAGATACGCAGTATTTT. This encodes CAWSVGGPTDTQYF.

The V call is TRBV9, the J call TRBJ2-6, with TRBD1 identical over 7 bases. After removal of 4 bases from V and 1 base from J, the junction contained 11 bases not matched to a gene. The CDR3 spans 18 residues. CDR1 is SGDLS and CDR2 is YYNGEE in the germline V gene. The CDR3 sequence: CASSRDSLRTSGANVLTF. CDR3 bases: TGTGCCAGCAGCAGGGACAGCCTTAGGACATCTGGGGCCAACGTCCTGACTTTC.

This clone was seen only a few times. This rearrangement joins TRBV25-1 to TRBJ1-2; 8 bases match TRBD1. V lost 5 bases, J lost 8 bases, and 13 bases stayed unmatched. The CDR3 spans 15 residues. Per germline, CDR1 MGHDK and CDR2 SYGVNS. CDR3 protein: CASSQIDRGVWGYTF. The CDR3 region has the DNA TGTGCCAGCAGTCAGATAGACAGGGGTGTATGGGGCTACACCTTC.

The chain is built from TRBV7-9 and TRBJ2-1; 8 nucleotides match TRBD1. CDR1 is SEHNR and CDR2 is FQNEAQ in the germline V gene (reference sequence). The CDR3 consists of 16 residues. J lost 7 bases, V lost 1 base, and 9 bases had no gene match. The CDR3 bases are TGTGCCAGCAGCTTAGTTCGCAGGGGGCATGCAAATGAGCAGTTCTTC. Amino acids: CASSLVRRGHANEQFF.

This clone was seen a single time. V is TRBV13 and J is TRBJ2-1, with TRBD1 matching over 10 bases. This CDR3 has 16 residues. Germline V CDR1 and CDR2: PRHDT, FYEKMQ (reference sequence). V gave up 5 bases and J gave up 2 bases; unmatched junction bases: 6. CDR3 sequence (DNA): TGTGCCAGCAGCAGACGGACAGGGGGACCCTACAATGAGCAGTTCTTC. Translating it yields CASSRRTGGPYNEQFF.

In DNA form, the CDR3 reads TGTGCCAGCAGCCAAGAGAGGGCGGCGGAGACCCAGTACTTC. Translation gives CASSQERAAETQYF. The V call is TRBV14, the J call TRBJ2-5, with D tentatively TRBD2 (5 bases). Germline loops: CDR1 SGHDN, CDR2 FVKESK. Trimming left V 0 bases short and J 5 bases short, with 10 bases between. The CDR3 loop spans 14 amino acids.

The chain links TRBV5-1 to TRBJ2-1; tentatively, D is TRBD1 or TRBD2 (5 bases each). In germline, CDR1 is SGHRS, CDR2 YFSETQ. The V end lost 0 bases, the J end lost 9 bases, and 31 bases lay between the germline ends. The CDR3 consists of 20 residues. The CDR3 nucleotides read TGCGCCAGCAGCTTGGCCTTCCACCTCCGGAGAGGGGAAGATGTTGGTGAGCAGTTCTTC. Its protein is CASSLAFHLRRGEDVGEQFF.

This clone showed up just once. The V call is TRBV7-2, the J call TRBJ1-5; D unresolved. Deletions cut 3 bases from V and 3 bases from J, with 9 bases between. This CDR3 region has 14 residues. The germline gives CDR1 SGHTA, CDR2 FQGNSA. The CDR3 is CASSFGRLNQPQHF. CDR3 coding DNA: TGTGCCAGCAGCTTCGGGCGTCTCAATCAGCCCCAGCATTTT.

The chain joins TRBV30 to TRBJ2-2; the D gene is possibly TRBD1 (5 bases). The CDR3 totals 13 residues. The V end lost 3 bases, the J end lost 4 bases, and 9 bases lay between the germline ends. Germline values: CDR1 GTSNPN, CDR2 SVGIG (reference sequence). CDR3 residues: CAWSRQSTGELFF. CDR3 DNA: TGTGCCTGGAGCCGACAGAGCACCGGGGAGCTGTTTTTT.

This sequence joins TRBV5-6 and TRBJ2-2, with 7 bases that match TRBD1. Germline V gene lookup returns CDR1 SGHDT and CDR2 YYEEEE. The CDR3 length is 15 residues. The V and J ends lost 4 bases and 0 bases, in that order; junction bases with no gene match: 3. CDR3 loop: CASSPGTANTGELFF. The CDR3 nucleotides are TGTGCCAGCAGCCCCGGGACAGCGAACACCGGGGAGCTGTTTTTT.

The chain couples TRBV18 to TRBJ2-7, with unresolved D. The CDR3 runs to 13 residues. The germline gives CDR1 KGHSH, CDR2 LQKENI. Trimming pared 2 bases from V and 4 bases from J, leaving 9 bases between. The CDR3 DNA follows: TGTGCCAGCTCACCAAACGTGGGGTACGAGCAGTACTTC. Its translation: CASSPNVGYEQYF.

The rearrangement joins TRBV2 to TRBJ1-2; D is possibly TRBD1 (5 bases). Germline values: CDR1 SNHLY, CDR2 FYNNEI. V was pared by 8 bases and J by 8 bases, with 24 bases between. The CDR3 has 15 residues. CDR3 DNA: TGTGCCAGCGGGTCGACAGAACCTTTATTTTGGGGCTACACCTTC. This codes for CASGSTEPLFWGYTF.

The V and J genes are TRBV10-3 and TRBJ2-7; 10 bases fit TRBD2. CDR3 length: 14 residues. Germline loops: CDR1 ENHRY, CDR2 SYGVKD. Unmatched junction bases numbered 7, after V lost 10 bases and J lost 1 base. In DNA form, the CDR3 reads TGTGCCACAGCGGGGGGGCCGATATCCTACGAGCAGTACTTC. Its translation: CATAGGPISYEQYF.